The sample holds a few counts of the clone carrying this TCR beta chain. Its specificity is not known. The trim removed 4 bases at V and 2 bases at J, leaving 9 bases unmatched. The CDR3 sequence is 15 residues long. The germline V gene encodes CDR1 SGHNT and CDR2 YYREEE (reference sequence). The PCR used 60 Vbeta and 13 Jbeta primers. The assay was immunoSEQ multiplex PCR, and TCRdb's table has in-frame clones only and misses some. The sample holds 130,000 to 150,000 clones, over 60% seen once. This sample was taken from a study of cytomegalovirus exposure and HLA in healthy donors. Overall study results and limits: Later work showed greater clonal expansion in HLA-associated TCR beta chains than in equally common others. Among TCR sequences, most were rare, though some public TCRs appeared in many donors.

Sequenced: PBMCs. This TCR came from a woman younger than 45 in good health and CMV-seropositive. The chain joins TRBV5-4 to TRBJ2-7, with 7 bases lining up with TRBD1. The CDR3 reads CASSGTGQMTYEQYF. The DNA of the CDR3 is TGTGCCAGCAGCGGAACGGGACAGATGACCTACGAGCAGTACTTC. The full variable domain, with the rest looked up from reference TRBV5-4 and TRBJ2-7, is ETGVTQSPTHLIKTRGQQVTLRCSSQSGHNTVSWYQQALGQGPQFIFQYYREEENGRGNFPPRFSGLQFPNYSSELNVNALELDDSALYLCASSGTGQMTYEQYFGPGTRLTVT.